These T cell receptor beta chains were read from a single sample in a study of blood T cell repertoires in COVID-19. Repertoires were generated with immunoSEQ multiplex PCR, while TCRdb's copy carries only in-frame clones and drops some. The data show about 250,000 clones, with just over 90% seen just once and approximately 2% held by the top ten. The specimen sequenced was PBMCs or T cells enriched from blood (not recorded which). Source of these receptors: a woman aged 18-29 years who had recovered from COVID-19. CDR3s include the opening cysteine and the closing phenylalanine or tryptophan. D genes are given only for firm matches. Clone sizes are given selectively: once, few, many, or a class where the clone is expanded.

j_call	clone_size	d_call	v_call	cdr3_aa	cdr3_nt
TRBJ2-3	once	TRBD2	TRBV19	CASSSRARGVDTQYF	TGTGCCAGTAGTTCCCGTGCGCGGGGGGTAGATACGCAGTATTTT
TRBJ1-1	once	.	TRBV12-3/TRBV12-4	CASSRAGVEAFF	TGTGCCAGCTCAAGGGCGGGGGTTGAAGCTTTCTTT
TRBJ2-1	.	TRBD2	TRBV14	CASYPAGVTYNEQFF	TGTGCCAGCTACCCAGCGGGAGTGACCTACAATGAGCAGTTCTTC
TRBJ1-2	.	.	TRBV23-1	CASSQSPGNYGYTF	TGCGCCAGCAGTCAGTCCCCAGGGAACTATGGCTACACCTTC
TRBJ1-1	.	.	TRBV6-4	CASSASSNTEAFF	TGTGCCAGCAGTGCTTCCTCGAACACTGAAGCTTTCTTT
TRBJ2-2	.	.	TRBV28	CASSLLGELFF	TGTGCCAGCAGTTTACTGGGGGAGCTGTTTTTT
TRBJ1-1	.	TRBD1	TRBV5-1	CASSPGQGNTEAFF	TGCGCCAGCAGCCCGGGACAGGGGAACACTGAAGCTTTCTTT
TRBJ1-2	.	.	TRBV7-2	CASSASRLSASYGYTF	TGTGCCAGCAGCGCAAGTCGACTGTCCGCGAGCTATGGCTACACCTTC
TRBJ2-1	.	TRBD2	TRBV27	CASSTQAGGLGYEQFF	TGTGCCAGCAGTACTCAAGCGGGAGGGCTGGGGTATGAGCAGTTCTTC
TRBJ1-1	.	TRBD1	TRBV7-9	CASSRTGGAYTEAFF	TGTGCCAGCAGCCGTACAGGGGGCGCGTACACTGAAGCTTTCTTT
TRBJ1-1	.	.	TRBV7-8	CASSLVDTNTEAFF	TGTGCCAGCAGCTTGGTGGACACGAACACTGAAGCTTTCTTT